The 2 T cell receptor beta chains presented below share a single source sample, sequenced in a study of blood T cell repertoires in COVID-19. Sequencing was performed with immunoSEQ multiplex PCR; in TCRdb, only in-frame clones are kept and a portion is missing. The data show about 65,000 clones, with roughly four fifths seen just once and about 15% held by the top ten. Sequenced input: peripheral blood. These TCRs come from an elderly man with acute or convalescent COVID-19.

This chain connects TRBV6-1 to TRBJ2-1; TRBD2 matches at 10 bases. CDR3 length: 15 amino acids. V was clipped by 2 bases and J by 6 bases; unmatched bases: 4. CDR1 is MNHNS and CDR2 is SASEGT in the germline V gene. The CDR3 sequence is CASSELKRGGNEQFF. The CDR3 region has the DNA TGTGCCAGCAGTGAATTGAAGCGGGGGGGCAATGAGCAGTTCTTC.

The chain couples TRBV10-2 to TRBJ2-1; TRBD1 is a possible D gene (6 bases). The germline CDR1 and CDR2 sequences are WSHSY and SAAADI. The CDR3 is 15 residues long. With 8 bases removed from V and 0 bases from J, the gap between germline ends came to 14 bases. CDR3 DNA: TGCGCCAGCCACGGGACATCCGGCTCCTACAATGAGCAGTTCTTC. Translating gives CASHGTSGSYNEQFF.